A single sample gave rise to the 14 T cell receptor beta chains below, sequenced in a study of T cell repertoires in cytomegalovirus infection (dated by TCRdb to the late 2010s). The treatment or condition tag for this specimen amounts to: in vitro stimulation with specific CMV peptide epitopes to enrich CMV-specific T cells. These receptors are not linked to any known antigen. These reads were obtained on an Illumina HiSeq 1500. TCRdb handled the public reads itself, with Q25 trimming in fastp and clone calling in MiXCR, and kept productive beta chains. Rows merge per CDR3 protein into single entries with the most common DNA and genes. Within this sample are roughly 180,000 distinct CDR3 sequences, with about a fifth of them counted one time only. The top ten clonotypes cover roughly 25% of the sample. The specimen was CD8+ T cells from cultured PBMCs, collected from culture after CMV antigen stimulation. The receptors were sampled from a human donor in good health (CMV status not recorded). Some clones in this sample may be carry-over from other donors' samples.

This clonotype was seen just once. The chain links TRBV4-1 to TRBJ1-1, with a weak D call TRBD1 (5 bases). This CDR3 contains 13 residues. CDR1 is MGHRA and CDR2 is YSYEKL in the germline V gene. The V gene lost 4 bases and the J gene lost 3 bases, with 9 bases spanning the gap. The CDR3 reads CASSPRVYTEAFF. The CDR3, as DNA: TGCGCCAGCAGCCCCAGGGTTTACACTGAAGCTTTCTTT.

The rearrangement uses TRBV12-3 or TRBV12-4 and TRBJ2-5; 8 positions agree with TRBD2. With 3 bases clipped from V and 2 bases from J, the junction kept 5 bases outside the gene matches. The CDR3 spans 15 residues. The CDR3 loop reads CASSFSGAGQETQYF. The CDR3 DNA reads as TGTGCCAGCAGTTTTAGCGGGGCTGGTCAAGAGACCCAGTACTTC.

The chain carries TRBV4-1 and TRBJ2-7, with D possibly TRBD1 on 5 matching bases. V shed 2 bases and J shed 4 bases, with 21 bases lying between them. Germline-derived CDR1 and CDR2 are MGHRA and YSYEKL. The CDR3 is 17 residues long. The CDR3 protein is CASSQSSPRTSNYEQYF. The CDR3 DNA reads as TGCGCCAGCAGCCAATCATCTCCCAGGACAAGTAATTACGAGCAGTACTTC.

The gene calls are TRBV15 and TRBJ2-5, with 9 positions matching TRBD1. J lost 5 bases, V lost 3 bases, and 7 bases had no gene match. Germline assignment: CDR1 LNHNV and CDR2 YYDKDF (reference sequence). The CDR3 totals 15 residues. CDR3 residues: CATSSRDRVLETQYF. Here the CDR3 DNA reads TGTGCCACCAGCAGCCGGGACAGGGTTTTGGAGACCCAGTACTTC.

This clonotype came up a few times. The chain couples TRBV6-1 to TRBJ1-1; no firm D call. This CDR3 is 13 amino acids long. Deletions cut 1 base from V and 1 base from J, with 4 bases between. Germline-derived CDR1 and CDR2 are MNHNS and SASEGT. The CDR3 spells CASSEGQNTEAFF. The CDR3 bases are TGTGCCAGCAGTGAAGGGCAGAACACTGAAGCTTTCTTT.

The chain carries TRBV15 and TRBJ1-2; 9 nucleotides align to TRBD1. J was trimmed by 3 bases and V by 0 bases; bases with no gene match: 2. This CDR3 is built from 15 residues. Germline lookup yields CDR1 LNHNV and CDR2 YYDKDF (reference sequence). This CDR3 is CATSRDDRGDYGYTF. The CDR3 nucleotides read TGTGCCACCAGCAGAGATGACAGGGGGGACTATGGCTACACCTTC.

This clonotype was detected only a few times. This chain uses TRBV7-9 with TRBJ2-1; a weak D match, TRBD1 (6 bases). There are 15 residues in the CDR3. The V and J ends lost 5 bases and 3 bases respectively, with 14 bases between them. Per germline, CDR1 SEHNR and CDR2 FQNEAQ (reference sequence). CDR3 DNA: TGTGCCAGCAGCACTGGGACATCTATCTACAATGAGCAGTTCTTC. Its translation is CASSTGTSIYNEQFF.

This chain connects TRBV7-9 to TRBJ1-4; weak D call: TRBD1 (6 bases). The CDR3 is made up of 14 amino acids. V was trimmed by 5 bases and J by 8 bases, leaving 15 bases between them. Germline CDR1 is SEHNR and CDR2 is FQNEAQ (reference sequence). The chain's CDR3 is CASSRTVGQEKLFF. The DNA for the CDR3 is TGTGCCAGCAGCAGGACAGTCGGACAGGAAAAACTGTTTTTT.

This clonotype was seen only a few times. The chain uses TRBV5-3 and TRBJ2-1; TRBD1 aligns across 8 bases. TRBV5-3 is an open reading frame whose function is uncertain. The CDR3 consists of 18 residues. The trim removed 0 bases at V and 3 bases at J, leaving 11 bases unmatched. The CDR3: CARSLVQTGAIIYNEQFF. Here the CDR3 DNA reads TGTGCCAGAAGCTTGGTGCAGACAGGGGCCATTATCTACAATGAGCAGTTCTTC.

V is TRBV12-3 or TRBV12-4 and J is TRBJ2-4, with 9 bases fitting TRBD1. CDR3 length: 12 residues. The ends lost 4 bases at V and 9 bases at J; junction bases unmatched: 1. The CDR3 spells CASSSGQGIQYF. CDR3 bases: TGTGCCAGCAGTTCGGGACAGGGCATTCAGTACTTC.

In this sample, this clonotype turned up a few times. The chain uses TRBV7-2 and TRBJ1-2; no clear D gene. The CDR3 runs to 14 residues. Germline V gives CDR1 SGHTA, CDR2 FQGNSA. Trimming took 1 base from V and 6 from J, leaving 12 bases between them. For the CDR3, the DNA is TGTGCCAGCAGCTTAGGTGGCGGGCTCGATGGCTACACCTTC. Amino acids: CASSLGGGLDGYTF.

J is TRBJ2-7 and V is TRBV7-2, with 7 nucleotides matching TRBD1. The V gene's germline CDR1 is SGHTA and CDR2 FQGNSA. The J segment lost 0 bases and the V segment lost 6 bases, leaving 14 bases of the junction unmatched. This CDR3 has 17 residues. The CDR3 protein is CASRLTYRGLSSYEQYF. CDR3 bases: TGTGCCAGCAGGTTAACTTACAGGGGATTAAGCTCCTACGAGCAGTACTTC. The whole variable domain, remainder taken from reference TRBV7-2 and TRBJ2-7, is GAGVSQSPSNKVTEKGKDVELRCDPISGHTALYWYRQSLGQGLEFLIYFQGNSAPDKSGLPSDRFSAERTGGSVSTLTIQRTQQEDSAVYLCASRLTYRGLSSYEQYFGPGTRLTVT.

The V gene is TRBV28, the J gene TRBJ2-7; D may be TRBD1 or TRBD2 (5 bases each). This CDR3 has 14 residues. Trimming pared 4 bases from V and 3 bases from J, leaving 13 bases between. Germline CDR1 reads MDHEN; CDR2 reads SYDVKM. This CDR3 is CASSSAGTNYEQYF. The CDR3 coding sequence is TGTGCCAGCAGTTCCGCCGGGACGAACTACGAGCAGTACTTC.

The genes are TRBV12-5 and TRBJ1-1; TRBD1 matches at 8 bases. The length of the CDR3 is 13 residues. The J segment lost 7 bases and the V segment lost 2 bases, leaving 3 bases of the junction unmatched. Germline V gene data show CDR1 as LGHNT and CDR2 as FRNRAP. The CDR3 sequence is CASGLRTGNEAFF. The CDR3 DNA reads TGTGCTAGTGGTTTGCGGACAGGGAATGAAGCTTTCTTT. The full variable domain, rest sourced from reference TRBV12-5 and TRBJ1-1, is DARVTQTPRHKVTEMGQEVTMRCQPILGHNTVFWYRQTMMQGLELLAYFRNRAPLDDSGMPKDRFSAEMPDATLATLKIQPSEPRDSAVYFCASGLRTGNEAFFGQGTRLTVV.